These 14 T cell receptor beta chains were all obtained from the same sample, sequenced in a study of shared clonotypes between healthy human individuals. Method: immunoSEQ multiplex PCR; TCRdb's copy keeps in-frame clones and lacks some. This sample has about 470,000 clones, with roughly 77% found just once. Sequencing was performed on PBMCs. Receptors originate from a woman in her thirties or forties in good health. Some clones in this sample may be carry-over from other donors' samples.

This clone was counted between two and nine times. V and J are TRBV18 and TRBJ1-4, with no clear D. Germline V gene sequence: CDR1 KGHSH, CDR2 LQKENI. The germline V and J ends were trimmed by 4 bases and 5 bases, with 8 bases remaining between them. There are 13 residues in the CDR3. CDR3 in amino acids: CASSRARNEKLFF. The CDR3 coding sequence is TGTGCCAGCTCACGCGCACGGAATGAAAAACTGTTTTTT.

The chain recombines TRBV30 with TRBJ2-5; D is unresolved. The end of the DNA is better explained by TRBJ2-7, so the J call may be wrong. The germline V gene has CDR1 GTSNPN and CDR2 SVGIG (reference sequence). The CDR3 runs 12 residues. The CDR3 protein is CAWSATSYEQYF. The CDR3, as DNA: TGTGCCTGGAGTGCGACCAGCTACGAGCAGTACTTC.

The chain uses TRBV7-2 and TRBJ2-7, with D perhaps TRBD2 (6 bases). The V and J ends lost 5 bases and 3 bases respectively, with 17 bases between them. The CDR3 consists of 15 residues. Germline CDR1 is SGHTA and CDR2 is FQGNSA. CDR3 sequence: CASSQGGGAVYEQYF. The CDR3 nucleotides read TGTGCCAGCAGCCAAGGAGGAGGGGCGGTCTACGAGCAGTACTTC.

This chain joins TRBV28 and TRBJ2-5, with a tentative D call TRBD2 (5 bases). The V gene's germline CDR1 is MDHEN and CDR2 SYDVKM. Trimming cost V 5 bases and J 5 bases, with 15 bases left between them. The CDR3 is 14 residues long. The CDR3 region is CASSITGLWETQYF. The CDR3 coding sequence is TGTGCCAGCAGTATAACGGGATTGTGGGAGACCCAGTACTTC.

In nucleotides, the CDR3 is TGTGCCAGCAGCCCCAGCCGGGCGCGAAACATTCAGTACTTC. Translation gives CASSPSRARNIQYF. V and J are TRBV27 and TRBJ2-4, with no clear D. The V end was cut by 6 bases, the J end by 6 bases, with 15 bases between. This CDR3 contains 14 residues. Per the germline V gene, CDR1 is MNHEY and CDR2 is SMNVEV (reference sequence).

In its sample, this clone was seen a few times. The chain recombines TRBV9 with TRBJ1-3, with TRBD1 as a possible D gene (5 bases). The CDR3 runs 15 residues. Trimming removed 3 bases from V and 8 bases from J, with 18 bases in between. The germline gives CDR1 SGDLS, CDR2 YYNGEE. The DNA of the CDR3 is TGTGCCAGCAGCGGTCGGCAGTCCGTGGGGGACACCATATATTTT. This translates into CASSGRQSVGDTIYF.

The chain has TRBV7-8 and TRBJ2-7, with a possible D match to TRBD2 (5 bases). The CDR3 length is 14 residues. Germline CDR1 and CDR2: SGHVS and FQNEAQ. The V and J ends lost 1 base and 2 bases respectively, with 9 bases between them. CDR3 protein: CASSLERAAYEQYF. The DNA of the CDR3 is TGTGCCAGCAGCTTAGAGAGGGCCGCCTACGAGCAGTACTTC. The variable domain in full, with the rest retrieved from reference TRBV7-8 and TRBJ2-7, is GAGVSQSPRYKVAKRGQDVALRCDPISGHVSLFWYQQALGQGPEFLTYFQNEAQLDKSGLPSDRFFAERPEGSVSTLKIQRTQQEDSAVYLCASSLERAAYEQYFGPGTRLTVT.

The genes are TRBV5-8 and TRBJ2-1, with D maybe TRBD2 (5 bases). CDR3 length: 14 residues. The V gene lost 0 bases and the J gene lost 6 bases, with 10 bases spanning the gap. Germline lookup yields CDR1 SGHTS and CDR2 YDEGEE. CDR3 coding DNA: TGTGCCAGCAGCTTGGGCCAAAGCGGCAATGAGCAGTTCTTC. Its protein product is CASSLGQSGNEQFF.

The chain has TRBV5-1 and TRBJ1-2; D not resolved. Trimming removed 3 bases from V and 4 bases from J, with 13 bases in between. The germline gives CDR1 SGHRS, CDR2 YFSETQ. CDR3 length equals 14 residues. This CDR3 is CASSWGREGYGYTF. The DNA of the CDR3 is TGCGCCAGCAGCTGGGGAAGGGAAGGCTATGGCTACACCTTC. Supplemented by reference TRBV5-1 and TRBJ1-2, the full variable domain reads KAGVTQTPRYLIKTRGQQVTLSCSPISGHRSVSWYQQTPGQGLQFLFEYFSETQRNKGNFPGRFSGRQFSNSRSEMNVSTLELGDSALYLCASSWGREGYGYTFGSGTRLTVV.

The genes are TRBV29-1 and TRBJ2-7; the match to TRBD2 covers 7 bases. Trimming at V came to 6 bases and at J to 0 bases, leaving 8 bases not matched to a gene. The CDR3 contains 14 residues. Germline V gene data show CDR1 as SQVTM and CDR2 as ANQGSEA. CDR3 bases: TGCAGCGTCCCAGCGGGATCGCTCTCCTACGAGCAGTACTTC. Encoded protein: CSVPAGSLSYEQYF.

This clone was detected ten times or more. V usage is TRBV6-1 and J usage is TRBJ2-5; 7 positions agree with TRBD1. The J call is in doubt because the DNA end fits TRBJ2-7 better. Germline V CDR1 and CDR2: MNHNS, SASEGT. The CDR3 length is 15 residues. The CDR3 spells CASSVTGEGPNEQYF. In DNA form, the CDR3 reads TGTGCCAGCAGTGTCACAGGGGAAGGACCTAACGAGCAGTACTTC.

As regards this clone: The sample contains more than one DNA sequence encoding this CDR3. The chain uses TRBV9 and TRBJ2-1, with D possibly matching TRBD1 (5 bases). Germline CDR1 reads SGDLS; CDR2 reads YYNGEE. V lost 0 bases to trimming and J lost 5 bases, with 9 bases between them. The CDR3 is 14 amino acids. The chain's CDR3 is CASSVGGRDNEQFF. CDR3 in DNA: TGTGCCAGCAGCGTAGGGGGCCGGGACAATGAGCAGTTCTTC.

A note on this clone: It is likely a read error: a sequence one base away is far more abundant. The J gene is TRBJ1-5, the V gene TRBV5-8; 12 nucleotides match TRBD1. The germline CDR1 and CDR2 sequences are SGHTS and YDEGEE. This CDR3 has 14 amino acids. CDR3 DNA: TGTGCCAGCGGGACAGGGGGCCTCAATCAGCCCCGGCATTTT. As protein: CASGTGGLNQPRHF.

The CDR3 sequence is CASSLDRGEIYGYTF. In nucleotides, the CDR3 is TGCGCCAGCAGCTTGGATAGGGGGGAAATCTATGGCTACACCTTC. V and J are TRBV5-1 and TRBJ1-2; D is possibly TRBD1 (6 bases). There are 15 residues in the CDR3. V lost 0 bases and J lost 4, with 13 bases in between. In germline, CDR1 is SGHRS, CDR2 YFSETQ.